What follows describes a single TCR beta chain. From germline, CDR1 is SGHTA and CDR2 FQGNSA. The length of the CDR3 is 15 residues. Trimming took 5 bases from V and 4 from J; bases not matched to a gene: 10. This sample is part of a study of blood T cell repertoires in COVID-19. Study information: Sites in the United States, Italy and Spain provided acute and convalescent COVID-19 samples. T cells, B-cell-depleted T cells, or PBMCs provided the cDNA or gDNA that served as material.

Method: immunoSEQ multiplex PCR; TCRdb's copy keeps in-frame clones and lacks some. The sample contains around 130,000 clones, approximately 83% of which appear only once. The chain has TRBV7-2 and TRBJ1-2; TRBD1 aligns across 7 bases. The receptor comes from a man between 35 and 55 years old with active or convalescent COVID-19. Source material: peripheral blood. CDR3: CASSKSRQGSYGYTF. CDR3 DNA sequence: TGTGCCAGCAGCAAATCCCGACAGGGAAGCTATGGCTACACCTTC.